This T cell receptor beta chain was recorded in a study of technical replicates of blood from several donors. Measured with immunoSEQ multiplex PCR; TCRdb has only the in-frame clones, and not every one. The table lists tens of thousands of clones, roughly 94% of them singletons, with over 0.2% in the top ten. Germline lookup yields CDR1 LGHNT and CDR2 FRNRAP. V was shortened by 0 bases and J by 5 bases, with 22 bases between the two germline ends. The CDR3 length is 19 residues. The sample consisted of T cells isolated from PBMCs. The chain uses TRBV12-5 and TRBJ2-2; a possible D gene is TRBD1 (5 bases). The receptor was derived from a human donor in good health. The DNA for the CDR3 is TGTGCTAGTGGTTTGGTCATGGTACTTCAGGGCGGTAGGACCGGGGAGCTGTTTTTT. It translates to CASGLVMVLQGGRTGELFF.